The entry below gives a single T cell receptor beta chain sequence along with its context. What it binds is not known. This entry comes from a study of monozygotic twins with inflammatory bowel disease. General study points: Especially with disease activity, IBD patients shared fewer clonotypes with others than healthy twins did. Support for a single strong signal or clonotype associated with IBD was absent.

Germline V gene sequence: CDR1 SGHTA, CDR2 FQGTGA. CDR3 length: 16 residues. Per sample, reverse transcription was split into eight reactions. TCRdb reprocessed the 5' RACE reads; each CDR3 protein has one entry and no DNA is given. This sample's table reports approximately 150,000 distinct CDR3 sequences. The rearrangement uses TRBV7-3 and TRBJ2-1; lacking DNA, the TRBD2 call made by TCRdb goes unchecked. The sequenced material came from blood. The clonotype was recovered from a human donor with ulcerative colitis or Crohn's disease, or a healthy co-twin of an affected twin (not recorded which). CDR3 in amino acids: CASSSSPGPLRDEQFF.